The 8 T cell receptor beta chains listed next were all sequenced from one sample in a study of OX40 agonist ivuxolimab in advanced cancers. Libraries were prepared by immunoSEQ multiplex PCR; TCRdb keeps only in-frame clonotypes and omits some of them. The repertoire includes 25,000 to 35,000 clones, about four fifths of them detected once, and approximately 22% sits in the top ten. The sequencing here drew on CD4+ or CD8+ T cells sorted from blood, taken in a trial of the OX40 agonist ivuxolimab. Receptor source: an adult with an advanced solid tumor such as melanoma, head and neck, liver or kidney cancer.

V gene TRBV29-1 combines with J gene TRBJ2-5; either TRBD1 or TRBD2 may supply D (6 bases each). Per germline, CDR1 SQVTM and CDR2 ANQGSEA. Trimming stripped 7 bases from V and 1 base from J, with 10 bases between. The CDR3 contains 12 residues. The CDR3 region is CSARGAQETQYF. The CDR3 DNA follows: TGCAGCGCAAGGGGGGCCCAAGAGACCCAGTACTTC.

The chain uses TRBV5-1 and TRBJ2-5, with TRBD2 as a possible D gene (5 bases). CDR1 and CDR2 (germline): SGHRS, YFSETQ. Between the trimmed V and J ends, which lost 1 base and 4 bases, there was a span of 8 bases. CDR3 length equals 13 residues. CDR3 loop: CASSLPGGETQYF. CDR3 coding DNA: TGCGCCAGCAGCTTGCCAGGAGGAGAGACCCAGTACTTC.

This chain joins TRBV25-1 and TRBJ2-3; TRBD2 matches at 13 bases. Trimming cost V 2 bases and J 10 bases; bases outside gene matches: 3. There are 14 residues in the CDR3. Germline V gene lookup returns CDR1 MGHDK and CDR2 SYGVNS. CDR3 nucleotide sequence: TGTGCCAGCAGTGAACCACTAGCGGGGGGGCCGCAGTATTTT. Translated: CASSEPLAGGPQYF.

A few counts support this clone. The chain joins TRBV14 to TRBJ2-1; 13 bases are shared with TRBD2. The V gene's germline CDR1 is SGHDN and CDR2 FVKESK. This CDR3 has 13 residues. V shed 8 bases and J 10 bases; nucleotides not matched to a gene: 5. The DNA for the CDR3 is TGTGCCAGCGGGACTAGCGGGGTGGGCGAGCAGTTCTTC. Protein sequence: CASGTSGVGEQFF.

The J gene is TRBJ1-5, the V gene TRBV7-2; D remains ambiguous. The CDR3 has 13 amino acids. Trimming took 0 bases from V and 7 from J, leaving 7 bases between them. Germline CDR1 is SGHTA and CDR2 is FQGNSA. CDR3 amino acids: CASSLAYGQPQHF. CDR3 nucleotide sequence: TGTGCCAGCAGCTTAGCATATGGGCAGCCCCAGCATTTT.

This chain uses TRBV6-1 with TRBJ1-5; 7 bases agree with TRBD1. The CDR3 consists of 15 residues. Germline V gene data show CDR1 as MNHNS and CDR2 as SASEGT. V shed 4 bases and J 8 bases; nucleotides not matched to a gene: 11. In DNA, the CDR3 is TGTGCCAGCAGTGGCATCAGCGGCAGGGGGGAGCCCCAGCATTTT. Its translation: CASSGISGRGEPQHF.

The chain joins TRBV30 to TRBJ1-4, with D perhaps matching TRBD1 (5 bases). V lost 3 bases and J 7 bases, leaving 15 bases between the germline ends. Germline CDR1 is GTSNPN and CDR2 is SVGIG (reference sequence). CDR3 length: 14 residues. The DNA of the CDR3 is TGTGCCTGGAGCCGGGGGGATCAGGGTGAAAAACTGTTTTTT. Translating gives CAWSRGDQGEKLFF.

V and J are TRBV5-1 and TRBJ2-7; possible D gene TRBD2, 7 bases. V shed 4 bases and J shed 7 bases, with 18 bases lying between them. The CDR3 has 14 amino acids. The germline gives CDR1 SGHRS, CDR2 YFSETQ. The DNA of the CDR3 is TGCGCCAGCAGCCCGGAGGGGGGGACTTTTGAGCAGTACTTC. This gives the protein CASSPEGGTFEQYF.